A single sample is the source of the 25 T cell receptor beta chains below, sequenced in a study of control samples from healthy donors and cancer patients. This table comes from immunoSEQ multiplex PCR, and its TCRdb copy is limited to in-frame clones, with some not included. The table has 170,000 or so clones, about 94% seen once. The sequenced sample consisted of blood. The receptor source for this set is a woman aged 40-49 years in good health.

This clone was observed once. This sequence joins TRBV10-3 and TRBJ1-1, with D uncertain. The CDR3 runs 13 residues. The V end lost 9 bases, the J end lost 2 bases, and 13 bases lay between the germline ends. Germline CDR1 ENHRY, CDR2 SYGVKD. Here the CDR3 reads CAIFDTVNTEAFF. The CDR3 region has the DNA TGTGCCATATTCGACACGGTAAACACTGAAGCTTTCTTT.

This clone was counted a single time. CDR3 DNA sequence: TGTGCCAGCATTTCGACAGGGGGGGAATATGGCTACACCTTC. It specifies CASISTGGEYGYTF. The chain carries TRBV6-5 and TRBJ1-2; 9 nucleotides match TRBD1. With V trimmed by 7 bases and J by 5 bases, 8 bases remained unmatched. The CDR3 length is 14 residues. The germline CDR1 and CDR2 sequences are MNHEY and SVGAGI.

The chain links TRBV9 to TRBJ1-1; TRBD1 aligns across 8 bases. CDR1 is SGDLS and CDR2 is YYNGEE in the germline V gene. CDR3 size: 16 residues. V was pared by 3 bases and J by 7 bases, with 14 bases of the junction left unmatched. The CDR3 here is CASSASGTGWRGEAFF. The CDR3 nucleotides are TGTGCCAGCAGCGCTTCCGGGACAGGTTGGAGGGGTGAAGCTTTCTTT.

V is TRBV5-6 and J is TRBJ2-2; either TRBD1 or TRBD2 may supply D (5 bases each). The germline V and J ends were trimmed by 2 bases and 3 bases, with 14 bases remaining between them. The germline gives CDR1 SGHDT, CDR2 YYEEEE. The CDR3 is made up of 16 amino acids. The CDR3 here is CASSFGGSHYTGELFF. In DNA form, the CDR3 reads TGTGCCAGCAGCTTTGGGGGATCCCATTACACCGGGGAGCTGTTTTTT.

The rearrangement uses TRBV7-2 and TRBJ2-2; possibly TRBD1 for D (6 bases). Germline V gives CDR1 SGHTA, CDR2 FQGNSA. The CDR3 sequence is 16 residues long. Trimming took off 4 bases at V and 4 bases at J, with 16 bases between the two ends. CDR3 nucleotide sequence: TGTGCCAGCAGCTCGGACAGTGATAGGAGCACCGGGGAGCTGTTTTTT. Its translation: CASSSDSDRSTGELFF. Based on the CDR3 plus reference TRBV7-2 and TRBJ2-2, the full variable domain is GAGVSQSPSNKVTEKGKDVELRCDPISGHTALYWYRQSLGQGLEFLIYFQGNSAPDKSGLPSDRFSAERTGGSVSTLTIQRTQQEDSAVYLCASSSDSDRSTGELFFGEGSRLTVL.

The chain recombines TRBV27 with TRBJ1-2, with 9 bases aligning to TRBD1. This CDR3 is 14 amino acids long. Germline V gene sequence: CDR1 MNHEY, CDR2 SMNVEV (reference sequence). V shed 2 bases, J shed 5 bases, and the junction held 3 bases outside the gene matches. In DNA, the CDR3 is TGTGCCAGCAGTTTAGGGACAGGGTTGTATGGCTACACCTTC. Translating it yields CASSLGTGLYGYTF.

The V and J genes are TRBV6-2 or TRBV6-3 and TRBJ1-5; D is undetermined. The CDR3 has 13 residues. CDR1 and CDR2 (germline): MNHEY, SVGEGT. Deletions cut 2 bases from V and 4 bases from J, with 6 bases between. In DNA, the CDR3 is TGTGCCAGCAGTTACGGGCCAAATCAGCCCCAGCATTTT. It yields the protein CASSYGPNQPQHF.

CDR3 nucleotide sequence: TGTGCCAGCAGCTTAGCGAGGGGCGGGCGAAGCTCCTACAATGAGCAGTTCTTC. It codes for CASSLARGGRSSYNEQFF. V gene TRBV7-2 combines with J gene TRBJ2-1, with D possibly called TRBD1 or TRBD2 (5 bases each). V was trimmed by 0 bases and J by 0 bases, leaving 15 bases between them. Germline values: CDR1 SGHTA, CDR2 FQGNSA. The CDR3 loop spans 18 amino acids.

The chain is built from TRBV27 and TRBJ2-7, with TRBD2 identical over 15 bases. The CDR3 loop spans 18 amino acids. Germline loops: CDR1 MNHEY, CDR2 SMNVEV (reference sequence). After removal of 6 bases from V and 6 bases from J, the junction contained 15 bases not matched to a gene. The CDR3 here is CASSPGLAGGPFLSEQYF. The CDR3 DNA is TGTGCCAGCAGCCCAGGACTAGCGGGAGGGCCTTTCCTTAGCGAGCAGTACTTC.

This chain links TRBV18 with TRBJ1-2; possible D gene TRBD1, 5 bases. The CDR3 is 17 residues long. Per the germline V gene, CDR1 is KGHSH and CDR2 is LQKENI. Trimming removed 0 bases from V and 4 bases from J, with 18 bases in between. The chain's CDR3 is CASSPPIGLAGSYGYTF. CDR3 sequence (DNA): TGTGCCAGCTCACCACCGATCGGCTTGGCAGGGTCCTATGGCTACACCTTC.

A few counts support this clone. The chain has TRBV12-3 or TRBV12-4 and TRBJ1-1; no definite D call. The germline V and J ends were trimmed by 0 bases and 6 bases, with 8 bases remaining between them. The length of the CDR3 is 13 residues. The chain's CDR3 is CASSLAVRAEAFF. CDR3 coding DNA: TGTGCCAGCAGTTTAGCGGTGAGGGCTGAAGCTTTCTTT.

The V gene is TRBV27, the J gene TRBJ2-7, with TRBD2 matching 8 bases. Unmatched junction bases numbered 9, after V lost 2 bases and J lost 6 bases. The CDR3 covers 15 residues. The V gene's germline CDR1 is MNHEY and CDR2 SMNVEV (reference sequence). Here the CDR3 DNA reads TGTGCCAGCAGTTTAGGGGGACTAGTATCGTCCGAGCAGTACTTC. Protein sequence: CASSLGGLVSSEQYF.

The V gene is TRBV7-2, the J gene TRBJ2-7, with 8 bases that match TRBD2. The length of the CDR3 is 15 residues. V lost 5 bases to trimming and J lost 5 bases; unmatched junction nucleotides: 11. Germline CDR1 SGHTA, CDR2 FQGNSA. CDR3 nucleotide sequence: TGTGCCAGCAGCCCGGAATACGGGAGGGTGGACGAGCAGTACTTC. This encodes CASSPEYGRVDEQYF.

The rearrangement joins TRBV27 to TRBJ2-3; D is ambiguous. CDR1 is MNHEY, CDR2 SMNVEV, per germline (reference sequence). CDR3 length: 12 amino acids. Trimming took 5 bases from V and 2 from J, leaving 5 bases between them. CDR3 DNA: TGTGCCAGCAGTCGATACACAGATACGCAGTATTTT. This sequence encodes CASSRYTDTQYF.

The rearrangement uses TRBV4-2 and TRBJ1-1; the D is unclear. Trimming cost V 8 bases and J 1 base, with 11 bases left between them. This CDR3 has 13 amino acids. Germline CDR1 is LGHNA and CDR2 is YNFKEQ. The CDR3 DNA sequence: TGTGCCAGCCCCGAGTGGGGGAACACTGAAGCTTTCTTT. The encoded protein is CASPEWGNTEAFF.

A single count supports this clone. The J gene is TRBJ2-3, the V gene TRBV19, with 14 positions matching TRBD2. CDR3 length: 19 amino acids. Germline lookup yields CDR1 LNHDA and CDR2 SQIVND (reference sequence). The junction had 13 bases not matched to a gene; V was cut back by 1 base and J by 7 bases. CDR3 amino acids: CASSIAPPGTSGRGNTQYF. The CDR3 DNA sequence: TGTGCCAGTAGTATAGCCCCCCCCGGGACTAGCGGGAGAGGTAATACGCAGTATTTT.

The chain recombines TRBV2 with TRBJ1-4; 7 bases map to TRBD1. The CDR3 runs to 16 residues. Looked up from germline, CDR1 is SNHLY and CDR2 is FYNNEI. V gave up 3 bases and J gave up 2 bases; unmatched junction bases: 6. The CDR3 bases are TGTGCCAGCAGTGACAGGGGGATCGGGACTAATGAAAAACTGTTTTTT. It encodes CASSDRGIGTNEKLFF.

The rearrangement joins TRBV7-8 to TRBJ2-5, with 9 bases identical to TRBD2. This CDR3 spans 15 amino acids. The germline gives CDR1 SGHVS, CDR2 FQNEAQ. V shed 2 bases, J shed 4 bases, and the junction held 5 bases outside the gene matches. The CDR3 sequence is CASSLPGLARETQYF. CDR3 DNA sequence: TGTGCCAGCAGCTTACCGGGACTAGCACGAGAGACCCAGTACTTC.

The rearrangement links TRBV7-6 to TRBJ2-1, with a tentative D call TRBD1 (8 bases). The CDR3 has 16 residues. Trimming removed 3 bases at V and 7 bases at J, with 19 bases between. From germline, CDR1 is SGHVS and CDR2 FNYEAQ. CDR3 bases: TGTGCCAGCAGCTTTGGCTGGACAGGGCGGGAGAATGAGCAGTTCTTC. It is translated as CASSFGWTGRENEQFF.

This chain connects TRBV19 to TRBJ1-5; D possibly corresponds to TRBD1 (6 bases). Germline CDR1 and CDR2: LNHDA and SQIVND (reference sequence). The length of the CDR3 is 15 residues. V was clipped by 6 bases and J by 0 bases, with 12 bases between them. The CDR3 spells CASRKNRDSNQPQHF. The CDR3 region has the DNA TGTGCCAGTAGAAAAAACAGGGATAGCAATCAGCCCCAGCATTTT. Drawing the rest from reference TRBV19 and TRBJ1-5, the complete variable domain is DGGITQSPKYLFRKEGQNVTLSCEQNLNHDAMYWYRQDPGQGLRLIYYSQIVNDFQKGDIAEGYSVSREKKESFPLTVTSAQKNPTAFYLCASRKNRDSNQPQHFGDGTRLSIL.

This clone was observed once. The chain recombines TRBV19 with TRBJ1-1, with a possible D match to TRBD1 (5 bases). CDR1 LNHDA and CDR2 SQIVND come from the germline V gene (reference sequence). V gave up 4 bases and J gave up 4 bases, with 13 bases separating them. The length of the CDR3 is 14 residues. The CDR3 is CASSTTGQGTEAFF. The DNA for the CDR3 is TGTGCCAGTAGTACAACGGGGCAGGGCACTGAAGCTTTCTTT. Drawing the rest from reference TRBV19 and TRBJ1-1, the complete variable domain is DGGITQSPKYLFRKEGQNVTLSCEQNLNHDAMYWYRQDPGQGLRLIYYSQIVNDFQKGDIAEGYSVSREKKESFPLTVTSAQKNPTAFYLCASSTTGQGTEAFFGQGTRLTVV.

This clone was seen once. The rearrangement links TRBV6-6 to TRBJ1-1; D possibly corresponds to TRBD1 (6 bases). The CDR3 loop spans 14 amino acids. The V and J ends lost 6 bases and 2 bases respectively, with 13 bases between them. Germline V gene lookup returns CDR1 MNHNY and CDR2 SVGAGI (reference sequence). The CDR3 region has the DNA TGTGCCAGCAGGCGGACAGTTGTTAACACTGAAGCTTTCTTT. Its translation: CASRRTVVNTEAFF.

The chain is built from TRBV28 and TRBJ2-7; D unresolved. The germline gives CDR1 MDHEN, CDR2 SYDVKM. The CDR3 runs to 14 residues. The V and J ends lost 7 bases and 3 bases respectively, with 16 bases between them. The CDR3, as DNA: TGTGCCAGCATGCCTGGCGGACCTTTCTACGAGCAGTACTTC. It specifies CASMPGGPFYEQYF.

This rearrangement joins TRBV4-3 to TRBJ2-4; 9 bases fit TRBD2. CDR1 and CDR2 from the germline V gene are LGHNA and YSLEER. The CDR3 sequence is 15 residues long. V dropped 4 bases and J dropped 6; count of bases not matched to a gene: 7. In nucleotides, the CDR3 is TGCGCCAGCAGCCTCAGCGGGGGGATGGCAAACATTCAGTACTTC. Encoded protein: CASSLSGGMANIQYF.

This clone was counted once. J is TRBJ2-3 and V is TRBV19, with D unclear. The germline V gene encodes CDR1 LNHDA and CDR2 SQIVND (reference sequence). The CDR3 runs 14 residues. V was shortened by 1 base and J by 2 bases, with 7 bases between the two germline ends. The CDR3: CASSIGQPTDTQYF. The CDR3 DNA reads as TGTGCCAGTAGTATAGGGCAACCCACAGATACGCAGTATTTT.